These 21 T cell receptor beta chains came from one sample sequenced in a study of cytomegalovirus exposure and HLA in healthy donors. The PCR employed 60 Vbeta primers together with 13 Jbeta primers. Produced via immunoSEQ multiplex PCR; TCRdb's table is partial and in-frame only. This sample carries about 250,000 clones, approximately 70% of them seen once, and the ten largest clones take 2% to 2.5%. Sequencing was done on a sample of PBMCs. These receptors all stem from a female donor in good health and CMV-seronegative.

The chain combines TRBV11-3 with TRBJ2-7; 11 bases map to TRBD2. CDR1 is SGHNT, CDR2 YENEEA, per germline. The ends lost 5 bases at V and 2 bases at J; junction bases unmatched: 8. This CDR3 is 16 amino acids long. The CDR3 nucleotides read TGTGCCAGCAGCATCCTACTAGCGGGGGATCCCTACGAGCAGTACTTC. The encoded protein is CASSILLAGDPYEQYF.

This clone was observed a single time. The chain employs TRBV6-4 and TRBJ1-3, with D maybe TRBD1 (6 bases). The CDR3 sequence is 14 residues long. Trimming stripped 0 bases from V and 9 bases from J, with 12 bases between. Germline V gives CDR1 MRHNA, CDR2 SNTAGT. CDR3 bases: TGTGCCAGCAGTGACTCGGGGGCCGGGGCCACCATATATTTT. It translates to CASSDSGAGATIYF.

This chain uses TRBV4-1 with TRBJ2-5, with 7 bases lining up with TRBD1. Germline V gene sequence: CDR1 MGHRA, CDR2 YSYEKL. The J segment lost 4 bases and the V segment lost 2 bases, leaving 7 bases of the junction unmatched. This CDR3 has 15 amino acids. This chain's CDR3 is CASSQTGTVRETQYF. The CDR3 bases are TGCGCCAGCAGCCAAACCGGGACAGTCCGAGAGACCCAGTACTTC.

This clone showed up just a few times. The rearrangement joins TRBV7-6 to TRBJ2-7; 9 bases are shared with TRBD1. V lost 3 bases, J lost 2 bases, and 5 bases stayed unmatched. CDR1 is SGHVS, CDR2 FNYEAQ, per germline. The CDR3 is 15 amino acids. The CDR3 region has the DNA TGTGCCAGCAGCTTTGGGACAGGGATGGCCTACGAGCAGTACTTC. This translates into CASSFGTGMAYEQYF.

The V and J genes are TRBV5-1 and TRBJ1-3; D call uncertain. Germline V gene sequence: CDR1 SGHRS, CDR2 YFSETQ. The ends were cut back, 0 bases at V and 0 bases at J, with 10 bases in the middle. CDR3 length equals 16 residues. CDR3 nucleotide sequence: TGCGCCAGCAGCTTGGAGGAGGTCTCCTCTGGAAACACCATATATTTT. Translation: CASSLEEVSSGNTIYF. The full variable domain, its missing parts supplied by reference TRBV5-1 and TRBJ1-3, is KAGVTQTPRYLIKTRGQQVTLSCSPISGHRSVSWYQQTPGQGLQFLFEYFSETQRNKGNFPGRFSGRQFSNSRSEMNVSTLELGDSALYLCASSLEEVSSGNTIYFGEGSWLTVV.

The rearrangement joins TRBV19 to TRBJ2-1; 7 nucleotides line up with TRBD2. Trimming cost V 3 bases and J 2 bases; bases outside gene matches: 7. Germline CDR1 reads LNHDA; CDR2 reads SQIVND (reference sequence). The CDR3 has 16 amino acids. The CDR3 sequence is CASSIRLAETYNEQFF. CDR3 coding DNA: TGTGCCAGTAGTATCAGGCTAGCGGAAACCTACAATGAGCAGTTCTTC.

CDR3 nucleotide sequence: TGCGCCAGCAGCATCGGGACAGGGATGAACACTGAAGCTTTCTTT. It translates to CASSIGTGMNTEAFF. The V and J genes are TRBV10-1 and TRBJ1-1; 9 nucleotides match TRBD1. The CDR3 totals 15 residues. The V segment lost 6 bases and the J segment 0 bases; nucleotides outside the gene matches: 5. In germline, CDR1 is WNHNN, CDR2 SYGVQD (reference sequence).

This clone was seen only a few times. V is TRBV7-2 and J is TRBJ2-5; weak D call: TRBD2 (6 bases). V dropped 2 bases and J dropped 4 bases, with 20 bases sitting between them. Germline lookup yields CDR1 SGHTA and CDR2 FQGNSA. CDR3 length: 17 residues. CDR3 bases: TGTGCCAGCAGCTTAAAAAGTGGGGTGAGGGGAGGAGAGACCCAGTACTTC. It specifies CASSLKSGVRGGETQYF.

The V gene is TRBV9, the J gene TRBJ2-1; TRBD2 aligns across 11 bases. The junction had 5 bases not matched to a gene; V was cut back by 3 bases and J by 6 bases. In germline, CDR1 is SGDLS, CDR2 YYNGEE. This CDR3 comprises 15 residues. CDR3 nucleotide sequence: TGTGCCAGCAGCGAGACTAGCGGGACGTCCAATGAGCAGTTCTTC. Translation: CASSETSGTSNEQFF.

This rearrangement joins TRBV2 to TRBJ2-1, with 7 positions matching TRBD1. CDR1 SNHLY and CDR2 FYNNEI come from the germline V gene. The CDR3 is 16 residues long. V lost 2 bases and J lost 6; bases outside the gene matches: 10. CDR3 DNA: TGTGCCAGCAGTGAAAGTCTGCGACAGGGCCTCAATGAGCAGTTCTTC. Translated, it gives CASSESLRQGLNEQFF.

The rearrangement joins TRBV7-9 to TRBJ2-7; TRBD2 agrees at 7 bases. There are 15 residues in the CDR3. V dropped 3 bases and J dropped 0; count of bases not matched to a gene: 5. From germline, CDR1 is SEHNR and CDR2 FQNEAQ (reference sequence). The CDR3 here is CASSFGREFSYEQYF. CDR3 in DNA: TGTGCCAGCAGCTTCGGGCGGGAGTTCTCCTACGAGCAGTACTTC.

The chain employs TRBV5-1 and TRBJ1-1; TRBD1 might be the D (5 bases). V was shortened by 0 bases and J by 1 base, with 10 bases between the two germline ends. Germline assignment: CDR1 SGHRS and CDR2 YFSETQ. This CDR3 has 15 amino acids. The CDR3 DNA sequence: TGCGCCAGCAGCTTGGTAGGGGTTGCGAACACTGAAGCTTTCTTT. Protein sequence: CASSLVGVANTEAFF.

The chain uses TRBV11-2 and TRBJ1-1, with TRBD1 identical over 7 bases. CDR3 size: 12 residues. Per the germline V gene, CDR1 is SGHAT and CDR2 is FQNNGV. J lost 9 bases, V lost 5 bases, and 6 bases had no gene match. CDR3 in DNA: TGTGCCAGCAGCCCCGACAGGGATAAAGCTTTCTTT. Residues: CASSPDRDKAFF.

V gene TRBV6-1 combines with J gene TRBJ1-2; TRBD1 is a possible D gene (5 bases). The CDR3 consists of 14 residues. The V gene lost 2 bases and the J gene lost 2 bases, with 9 bases spanning the gap. Germline V lookup: CDR1 MNHNS, CDR2 SASEGT. Here the CDR3 reads CASSESDRNYGYTF. The CDR3 nucleotides are TGTGCCAGCAGTGAAAGCGACAGAAACTATGGCTACACCTTC.

V gene TRBV18 combines with J gene TRBJ1-2, with D unclear. The germline gives CDR1 KGHSH, CDR2 LQKENI. V was cut by 4 bases and J by 7 bases, with 19 bases left in between. CDR3 size: 15 residues. CDR3: CASSQSVEVESGYTF. The DNA for the CDR3 is TGTGCCAGCTCACAGTCGGTCGAGGTAGAAAGTGGCTACACCTTC. The full variable domain, completed using reference TRBV18 and TRBJ1-2, is NAGVMQNPRHLVRRRGQEARLRCSPMKGHSHVYWYRQLPEEGLKFMVYLQKENIIDESGMPKERFSAEFPKEGPSILRIQQVVRGDSAAYFCASSQSVEVESGYTFGSGTRLTVV.

This clone has only a few counts. This chain links TRBV9 with TRBJ2-2, with 9 bases aligning to TRBD2. This CDR3 comprises 17 residues. Germline lookup yields CDR1 SGDLS and CDR2 YYNGEE. V trimming: 0 bases; J trimming: 1 base; junction bases outside the gene matches: 4. For the CDR3, the DNA is TGTGCCAGCAGCGTAGCGGGTAGCGGGAGGAACACCGGGGAGCTGTTTTTT. This encodes CASSVAGSGRNTGELFF.

J is TRBJ1-5 and V is TRBV4-1, with D perhaps matching TRBD1 (5 bases). The V end lost 4 bases, the J end lost 5 bases, and 15 bases lay between the germline ends. CDR1 and CDR2 from the germline V gene are MGHRA and YSYEKL. This CDR3 has 15 residues. DNA of the CDR3: TGCGCCAGCAGCCGCCTTATGGGGGGAGATCAGCCCCAGCATTTT. It specifies CASSRLMGGDQPQHF.

The chain carries TRBV13 and TRBJ2-2; D remains ambiguous. The germline V gene has CDR1 PRHDT and CDR2 FYEKMQ (reference sequence). V gave up 2 bases and J gave up 2 bases, with 12 bases separating them. The CDR3 spans 16 residues. The CDR3 sequence: CASSLRTPKNTGELFF. CDR3 coding DNA: TGTGCCAGCAGCTTAAGAACACCCAAAAACACCGGGGAGCTGTTTTTT. Full variable domain (rest looked up from reference TRBV13 and TRBJ2-2): AAGVIQSPRHLIKEKRETATLKCYPIPRHDTVYWYQQGPGQDPQFLISFYEKMQSDKGSIPDRFSAQQFSDYHSELNMSSLELGDSALYFCASSLRTPKNTGELFFGEGSRLTVL.

The chain uses TRBV20-1 and TRBJ2-5, with 8 bases that match TRBD1. There are 11 residues in the CDR3. V shed 3 bases, J shed 10 bases, and the junction held 4 bases outside the gene matches. Germline CDR1 is DFQATT and CDR2 is SNEGSKA (reference sequence). CDR3 loop: CSASAGTGQYF. CDR3 coding DNA: TGCAGTGCTAGTGCCGGGACAGGCCAGTACTTC.

The chain recombines TRBV6-1 with TRBJ1-5; TRBD1 might be the D (6 bases). Trimming stripped 6 bases from V and 5 bases from J, with 17 bases between. Germline V gene sequence: CDR1 MNHNS, CDR2 SASEGT. This CDR3 is 15 amino acids long. CDR3 loop: CASSWEGVGYQPQHF. In DNA, the CDR3 is TGTGCCAGCAGCTGGGAGGGGGTGGGCTATCAGCCCCAGCATTTT.

V is TRBV5-6 and J is TRBJ2-5; 9 bases agree with TRBD2. J lost 3 bases, V lost 0 bases, and 3 bases had no gene match. Germline V gene data show CDR1 as SGHDT and CDR2 as YYEEEE. CDR3 length: 15 residues. This CDR3 is CASSLELAGKETQYF. The DNA of the CDR3 is TGTGCCAGCAGCTTGGAACTAGCGGGTAAAGAGACCCAGTACTTC.